The source of this TCR beta chain is a study of early stage breast cancer tumors. Across the study: Samples were sequenced at approximately 9.5-fold average coverage. Regarding the study as a whole: Compared with adjacent normal breast, tumors showed 2.5 to 3-fold denser, more clonal T cells. Commonly generated sequences made up most enriched TCRB sequences shared between patients. Functional markers like CD4, CD8 and FOXP3 were missed in bulk sequencing.

The CDR3 spans 14 residues. The germline CDR1 and CDR2 sequences are SEHNR and FQNEAQ (reference sequence). The germline V and J ends were trimmed by 6 bases and 4 bases, with 13 bases remaining between them. Remarks on this clone: Its antigen is currently unknown.

Data came from immunoSEQ multiplex PCR; TCRdb stores just in-frame clones and leaves some out. This table holds 35,000 to 45,000 clones, approximately 74% found once. The genes are TRBV7-9 and TRBJ2-1; either TRBD1 or TRBD2 may fit D (5 bases each). This TCR was sampled from a person in their sixties with breast cancer. The sequenced sample consisted of blood. The CDR3 sequence: CASRARDQYNEQFF. The CDR3 bases are TGTGCCAGCAGGGCCCGGGACCAATACAATGAGCAGTTCTTC.